This T cell receptor beta chain was sequenced in a study of T cell responses to AZD1222 COVID-19 vaccine. Study-level findings and limits: Per reports, nearly half of all spike-specific TCRs target regions that are unmutated in variants. Baseline seropositivity occurred in only a handful of AZD1222 recipients. There were mostly white British donors and more females than males, and clonal diversity was possibly underestimated.

Repertoires were generated with immunoSEQ multiplex PCR, while TCRdb's copy carries only in-frame clones and drops some. The sample yields about 78,000 clones, roughly 87% seen once. Of note for this clone: What it binds is unknown.

This clonotype was obtained from an adult in good health. The sequenced sample was peripheral blood, obtained on day 0 of MenACWY control vaccination.

The CDR3 reads CASSFGQGTYGYTF. CDR3 DNA: TGTGCCAGCAGTTTCGGACAGGGCACCTATGGCTACACCTTC. The chain couples TRBV27 to TRBJ1-2, with 8 positions matching TRBD1. The CDR3 runs 14 residues. CDR1 and CDR2 from the germline V gene are MNHEY and SMNVEV (reference sequence). J was trimmed by 4 bases and V by 3 bases; bases with no gene match: 4.